This TCR beta chain is from a study of early T cells in non-severe SARS-CoV-2 infection. TCRdb analysed the 5' RACE reads with MiXCR anew, one entry per CDR3 protein. This sample has over 75,000 distinct CDR3 sequences, with 13% found just once. This clonotype was seen a few times. This CDR3 region has 13 residues. The germline V gene encodes CDR1 MNHNS and CDR2 SASEGT. The V end lost 10 bases, the J end lost 0 bases, and 9 bases lay between the germline ends. Material: whole blood. The clonotype originates from an adult who was a healthcare worker with PCR-confirmed SARS-CoV-2 infection or an uninfected control (not recorded which). The chain couples TRBV6-1 to TRBJ2-2; D not certain. CDR3 DNA: TGTGCCACCCTTCTGTCGAACACCGGGGAGCTGTTTTTT. It is translated as CATLLSNTGELFF.